This record concerns one T cell receptor (beta chain) sequence. This sample is part of a study of blood T cell repertoires in COVID-19. Study details: PBMCs, B-cell-depleted T cells, or T cells provided the cDNA or gDNA that made up the material.

Some clones are missing from TCRdb's copy, which holds only in-frame ones; the method was immunoSEQ multiplex PCR. Among hundreds of thousands of clones listed, around 89% were seen once. The TCR originated in a woman in her thirties or forties who had recovered from COVID-19. Sequenced sample: PBMCs or T cells enriched from blood (not recorded which).

CDR3 region: CAISEPDTTQLGEQYF. The DNA of the CDR3 is TGTGCCATCAGTGAGCCGGACACGACCCAGCTCGGGGAGCAGTACTTC. The V call is TRBV10-3, the J call TRBJ2-7, with D possibly TRBD1 on 5 matching bases. V was trimmed by 2 bases and J by 7 bases, leaving 21 bases between them. In germline, CDR1 is ENHRY, CDR2 SYGVKD. This CDR3 region has 16 residues.